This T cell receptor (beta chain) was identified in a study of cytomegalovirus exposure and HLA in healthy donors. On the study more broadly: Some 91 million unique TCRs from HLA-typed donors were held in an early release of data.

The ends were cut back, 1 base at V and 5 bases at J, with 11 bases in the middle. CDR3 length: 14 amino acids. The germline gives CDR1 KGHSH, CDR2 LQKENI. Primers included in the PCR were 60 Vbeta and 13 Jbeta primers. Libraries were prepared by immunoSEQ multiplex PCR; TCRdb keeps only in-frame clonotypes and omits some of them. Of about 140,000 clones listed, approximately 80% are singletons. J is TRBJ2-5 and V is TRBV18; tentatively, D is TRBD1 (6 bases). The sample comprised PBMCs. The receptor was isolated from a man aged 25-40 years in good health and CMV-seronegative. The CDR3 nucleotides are TGTGCCAGCTCACCACGCAGGGGCCAGGAGACCCAGTACTTC. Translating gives CASSPRRGQETQYF.